Following are 5 T cell receptor beta chains from one sample sequenced in a study of blood T cell repertoires in COVID-19. Sequencing used immunoSEQ multiplex PCR; TCRdb keeps in-frame clones, though not all of them. The table includes roughly 200,000 clones, approximately 87% detected once. Sequenced sample: peripheral blood. The receptor source for this set is a man between 60 and 75 years old who had recovered from COVID-19.

In its sample, this clone was seen once. J is TRBJ2-7 and V is TRBV3-1 (or the pseudogene TRBV3-2), with 10 positions matching TRBD1. V gave up 2 bases and J gave up 7 bases; unmatched junction bases: 8. The CDR3 covers 15 residues. Germline CDR1 is LGHDT and CDR2 is YNNKEL (reference sequence). The CDR3: CASSQFGTGAEEQYF. DNA for the CDR3: TGTGCCAGCAGCCAATTTGGGACAGGGGCCGAGGAGCAGTACTTC.

The V call is TRBV28, the J call TRBJ1-1; 9 bases fit TRBD1. The CDR3 loop spans 15 amino acids. V shed 5 bases and J 1 base; nucleotides not matched to a gene: 5. Germline V gene lookup returns CDR1 MDHEN and CDR2 SYDVKM. This CDR3 is CASSTGGAGNTEAFF. In nucleotides, the CDR3 is TGTGCCAGCAGTACAGGGGGCGCCGGGAACACTGAAGCTTTCTTT.

The chain is built from TRBV27 and TRBJ1-1; 10 bases are shared with TRBD1. With V trimmed by 4 bases and J by 6 bases, 8 bases remained unmatched. From germline, CDR1 is MNHEY and CDR2 SMNVEV (reference sequence). The CDR3 covers 15 residues. The CDR3 reads CASSSPGQGLAEAFF. In nucleotides, the CDR3 is TGTGCCAGCAGTTCTCCGGGACAGGGGTTAGCTGAAGCTTTCTTT.

The chain uses TRBV5-1 and TRBJ2-7, with 9 bases lining up with TRBD1. The CDR3 sequence is 15 residues long. Germline assignment: CDR1 SGHRS and CDR2 YFSETQ. Trimming took 4 bases from V and 7 from J; bases not matched to a gene: 12. The CDR3 loop is CASSVTRDRAREQYF. CDR3 nucleotides: TGCGCCAGCAGCGTGACCCGGGACAGGGCTCGGGAGCAGTACTTC.

CDR3 sequence: CASSQDEMQPQHF. The DNA for the CDR3 is TGTGCCAGCAGCCAAGATGAGATGCAGCCCCAGCATTTT. This rearrangement joins TRBV3-1 (or the pseudogene TRBV3-2) to TRBJ1-5; D is uncertain. The germline CDR1 and CDR2 sequences are LGHDT and YNNKEL (reference sequence). The CDR3 consists of 13 residues. Trimming shortened V by 0 bases and J by 7 bases, and 7 bases separated the two germline ends.